This note documents a single T cell receptor (beta chain) sequence. Its specificity is unknown. Produced via immunoSEQ multiplex PCR; TCRdb's table is partial and in-frame only. Seen here are tens of thousands of clones, around 73% observed once, and the top ten hold around 1.2%. The record originates from a study of vaccination effects on CD4 cells after COVID-19. Sequencing was preceded by expansion of antigen-specific CD4+ T cells with viral peptide pools in the ViraFEST assay. Isolating CD4+ T cells followed around nine days of culture. Each participant was given two doses of one vaccine (BNT162b2 or mRNA-1273). A density of approximately 2 million PBMC per well was used; these cells were cultured with roughly 10 IU/ml IL-2 and approximately 10 ug/ml peptides. The receptor's source is a human donor who received a COVID-19 vaccine. The sample was CD4+ T cells from PBMCs cultured with HCoV-229E spike peptides, taken after COVID-19 vaccination.

The CDR3 nucleotides read TGTGCCACCAGTGATTCGGAGAGCTACAATGAGCAGTTCTTC. Its translation: CATSDSESYNEQFF. This rearrangement joins TRBV24-1 to TRBJ2-1; no reliable D call. Trimming left V 2 bases short and J 3 bases short, with 7 bases between. CDR1 and CDR2 (germline): KGHDR, SFDVKD. CDR3 size: 14 residues.